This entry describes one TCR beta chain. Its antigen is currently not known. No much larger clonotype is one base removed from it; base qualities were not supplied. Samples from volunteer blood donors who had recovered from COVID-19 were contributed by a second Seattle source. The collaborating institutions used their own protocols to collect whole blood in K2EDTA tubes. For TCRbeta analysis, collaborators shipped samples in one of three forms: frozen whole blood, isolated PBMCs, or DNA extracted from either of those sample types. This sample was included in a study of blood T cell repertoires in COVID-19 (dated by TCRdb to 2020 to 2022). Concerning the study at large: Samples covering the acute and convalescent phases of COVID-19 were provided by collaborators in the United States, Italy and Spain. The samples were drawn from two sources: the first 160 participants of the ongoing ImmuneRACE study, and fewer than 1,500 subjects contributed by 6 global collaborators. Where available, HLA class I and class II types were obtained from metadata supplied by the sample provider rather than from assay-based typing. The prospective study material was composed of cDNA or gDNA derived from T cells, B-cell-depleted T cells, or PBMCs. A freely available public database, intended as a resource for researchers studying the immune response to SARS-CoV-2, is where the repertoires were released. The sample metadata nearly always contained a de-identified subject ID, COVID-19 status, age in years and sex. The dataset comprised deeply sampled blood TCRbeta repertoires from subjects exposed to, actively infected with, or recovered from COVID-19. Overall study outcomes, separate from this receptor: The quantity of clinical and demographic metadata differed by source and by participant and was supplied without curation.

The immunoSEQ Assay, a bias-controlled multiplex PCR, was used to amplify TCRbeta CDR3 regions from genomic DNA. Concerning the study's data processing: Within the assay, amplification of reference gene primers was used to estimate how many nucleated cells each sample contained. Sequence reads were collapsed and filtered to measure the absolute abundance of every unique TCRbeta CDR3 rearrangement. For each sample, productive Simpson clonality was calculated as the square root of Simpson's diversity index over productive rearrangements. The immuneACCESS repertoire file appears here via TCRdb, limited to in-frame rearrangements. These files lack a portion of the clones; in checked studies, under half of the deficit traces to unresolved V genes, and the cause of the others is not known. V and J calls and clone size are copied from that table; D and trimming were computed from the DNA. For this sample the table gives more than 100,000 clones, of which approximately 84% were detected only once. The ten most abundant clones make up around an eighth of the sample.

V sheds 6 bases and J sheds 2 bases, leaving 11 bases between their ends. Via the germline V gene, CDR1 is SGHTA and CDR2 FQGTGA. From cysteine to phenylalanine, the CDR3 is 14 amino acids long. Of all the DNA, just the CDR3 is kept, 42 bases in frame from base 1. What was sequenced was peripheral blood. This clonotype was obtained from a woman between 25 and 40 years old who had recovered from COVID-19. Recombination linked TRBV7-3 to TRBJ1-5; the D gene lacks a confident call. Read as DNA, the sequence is TGTGCCAGCAGTCTAGTCGGAGGCAATCAGCCCCAGCATTTT. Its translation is CASSLVGGNQPQHF.